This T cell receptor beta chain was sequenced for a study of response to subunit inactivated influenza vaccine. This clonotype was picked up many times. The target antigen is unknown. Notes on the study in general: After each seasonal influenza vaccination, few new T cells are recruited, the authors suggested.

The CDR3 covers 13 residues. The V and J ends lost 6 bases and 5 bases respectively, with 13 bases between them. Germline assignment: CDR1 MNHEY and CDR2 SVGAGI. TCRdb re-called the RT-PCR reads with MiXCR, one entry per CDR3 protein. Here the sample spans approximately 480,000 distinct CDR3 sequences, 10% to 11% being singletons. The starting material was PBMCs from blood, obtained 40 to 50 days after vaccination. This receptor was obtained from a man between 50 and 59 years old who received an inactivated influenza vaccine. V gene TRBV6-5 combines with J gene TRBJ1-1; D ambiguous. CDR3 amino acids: CASSLGPRTEAFF. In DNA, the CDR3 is TGTGCCAGCAGCTTAGGACCTCGAACTGAAGCTTTCTTT.